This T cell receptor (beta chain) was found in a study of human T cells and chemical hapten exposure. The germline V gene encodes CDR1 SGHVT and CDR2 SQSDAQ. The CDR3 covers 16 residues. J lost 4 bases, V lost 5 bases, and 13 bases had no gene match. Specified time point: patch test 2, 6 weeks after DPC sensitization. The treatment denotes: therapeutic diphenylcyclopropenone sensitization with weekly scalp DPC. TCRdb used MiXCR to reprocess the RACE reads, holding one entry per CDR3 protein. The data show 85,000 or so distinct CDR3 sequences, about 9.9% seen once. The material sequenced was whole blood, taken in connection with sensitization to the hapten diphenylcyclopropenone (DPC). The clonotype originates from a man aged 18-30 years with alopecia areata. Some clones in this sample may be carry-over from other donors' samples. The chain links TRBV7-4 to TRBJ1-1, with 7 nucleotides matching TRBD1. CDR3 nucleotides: TGTGCCAGCAGCCCGGGACGGACAGGAACCCTCACTGAAGCTTTCTTT. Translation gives CASSPGRTGTLTEAFF.